Sequencing of this T cell receptor beta chain was carried out in a study of blood T cell repertoires in COVID-19 (dated by TCRdb to the early 2020s). In the study overall: Samples covering the acute and convalescent phases of COVID-19 were provided by collaborators in the United States, Italy and Spain. The material from the prospective study consisted of cDNA or gDNA derived from T cells, B-cell-depleted T cells, or PBMCs. The samples were drawn from the first 160 participants of the ongoing ImmuneRACE study and from 1,254 subjects provided by 6 global collaborators. Deeply sampled blood TCRbeta repertoires from subjects exposed to, actively infected with, or recovered from COVID-19 were included in the dataset. A freely available public database, intended as a resource for researchers studying the immune response to SARS-CoV-2, is where the repertoires were released. Nearly every sample came with metadata listing a de-identified subject ID, COVID-19 status, age in years and sex. Where available, HLA class I and class II types were obtained from metadata supplied by the sample provider rather than from assay-based typing.

According to the germline V gene, CDR1 reads SGHTS and CDR2 reads YDEGEE. There are 19 amino acids in the CDR3, from cysteine to phenylalanine inclusive. The CDR3 DNA has 57 bases and is translated from base 1. Trimming accounts for 0 bases at V and 3 bases at J, while the number of junction bases matched to no gene is 9. Comment on this clone: The target of this receptor is not known. Base qualities are not at hand, and no much larger clone is one base apart.

The investigation overall reported the following: Clinical and demographic metadata were provided uncurated, with the amount varying by source and participant.

Whole blood was collected in K2EDTA tubes by collaborating institutions according to the institutions' own protocols. Collaborator samples were shipped for TCRbeta analysis as frozen whole blood, isolated PBMCs, or DNA extracted from either sample type. TCRbeta CDR3 regions were amplified from genomic DNA by means of the immunoSEQ Assay, a bias-controlled multiplex PCR. In the authors' own workflow: The number of nucleated cells in each sample was estimated by amplification of reference gene primers within the assay. To quantify the absolute abundance of each unique TCRbeta CDR3 rearrangement, sequence reads were collapsed and filtered. For each sample, productive Simpson clonality was calculated as the square root of Simpson's diversity index over productive rearrangements. Held by TCRdb, this immuneACCESS table contains in-frame sequences only and omits some clones. Under half of the omission traces to an unresolved V gene where checked; the cause of the rest is unknown. For V, J and clone size, that table is used; D and trimming come from the DNA. Across this sample there are 100,000 to 150,000 clones, with around two thirds seen only once. The ten largest clones represent 2.2% of the sample.

The sequencing input was peripheral blood. The TCR originated in a woman in her seventies with acute or convalescent COVID-19. The V and J segments used are TRBV5-8 and TRBJ2-1; 13 bases in the junction line up with TRBD2. The DNA is TGTGCCAGCAGCTTGGAGGGGACTAGCGGGACTCTTGGCTACAATGAGCAGTTCTTC. Protein translation: CASSLEGTSGTLGYNEQFF. Outside the CDR3, residues come from the reference TRBV5-8 and TRBJ2-1 proteins, so the full variable domain is: EAGVTQSPTHLIKTRGQQATLRCSPISGHTSVYWYQQALGLGLQFLLWYDEGEERNRGNFPPRFSGRQFPNYSSELNVNALELEDSALYLCASSLEGTSGTLGYNEQFFGPGTRLTVL.